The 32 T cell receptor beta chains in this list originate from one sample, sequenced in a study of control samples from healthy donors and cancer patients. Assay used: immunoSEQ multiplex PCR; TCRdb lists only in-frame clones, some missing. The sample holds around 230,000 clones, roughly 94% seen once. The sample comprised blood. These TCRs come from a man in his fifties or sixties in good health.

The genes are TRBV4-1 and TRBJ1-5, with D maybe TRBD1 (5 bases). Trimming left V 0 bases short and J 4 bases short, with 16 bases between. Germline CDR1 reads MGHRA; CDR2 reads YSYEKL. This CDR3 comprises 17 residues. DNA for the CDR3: TGCGCCAGCAGCCAAGAGGGAGGGGACTTCTGGAATCAGCCCCAGCATTTT. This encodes CASSQEGGDFWNQPQHF.

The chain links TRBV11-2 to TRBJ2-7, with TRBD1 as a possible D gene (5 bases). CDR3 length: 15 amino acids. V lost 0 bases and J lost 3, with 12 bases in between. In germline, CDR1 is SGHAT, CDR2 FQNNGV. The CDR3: CASSLESGQGYEQYF. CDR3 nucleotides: TGTGCCAGCAGCTTAGAATCCGGACAAGGCTACGAGCAGTACTTC.

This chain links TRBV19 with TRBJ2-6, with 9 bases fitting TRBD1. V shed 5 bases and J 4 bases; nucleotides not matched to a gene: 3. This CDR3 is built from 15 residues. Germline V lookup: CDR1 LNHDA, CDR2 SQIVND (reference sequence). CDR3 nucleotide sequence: TGTGCCAGTAGTGGGGACAGGGTCGGGGCCAACGTCCTGACTTTC. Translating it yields CASSGDRVGANVLTF. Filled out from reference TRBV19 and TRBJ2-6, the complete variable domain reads DGGITQSPKYLFRKEGQNVTLSCEQNLNHDAMYWYRQDPGQGLRLIYYSQIVNDFQKGDIAEGYSVSREKKESFPLTVTSAQKNPTAFYLCASSGDRVGANVLTFGAGSRLTVL.

The CDR3 DNA reads as TGTGCCAGCAGTTCGTTAGGGGGTAGCACAGATACGCAGTATTTT. Translation gives CASSSLGGSTDTQYF. The chain carries TRBV28 and TRBJ2-3; possibly TRBD1 for D (6 bases). This CDR3 spans 15 amino acids. V was trimmed by 4 bases and J by 0 bases, leaving 11 bases between them. Germline CDR1 MDHEN, CDR2 SYDVKM.

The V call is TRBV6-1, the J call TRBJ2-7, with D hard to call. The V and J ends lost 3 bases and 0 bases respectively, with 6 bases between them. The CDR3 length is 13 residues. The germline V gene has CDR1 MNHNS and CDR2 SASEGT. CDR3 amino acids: CASSEQPSYEQYV. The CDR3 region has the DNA TGTGCCAGCAGTGAGCAACCCTCCTACGAGCAGTACGTC.

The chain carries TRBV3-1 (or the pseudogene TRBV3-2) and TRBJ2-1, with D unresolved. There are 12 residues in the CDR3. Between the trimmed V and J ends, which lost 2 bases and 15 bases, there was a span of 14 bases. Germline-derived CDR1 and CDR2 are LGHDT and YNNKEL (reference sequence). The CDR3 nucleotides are TGTGCCAGCAGCCAACCGGGCTACTATACGTTCTTC. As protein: CASSQPGYYTFF.

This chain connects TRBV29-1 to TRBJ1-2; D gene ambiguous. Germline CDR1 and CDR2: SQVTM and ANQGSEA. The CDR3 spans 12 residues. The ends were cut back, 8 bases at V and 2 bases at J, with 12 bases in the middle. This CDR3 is CSSMDGNYGYTF. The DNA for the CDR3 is TGCAGCTCCATGGACGGAAACTATGGCTACACCTTC. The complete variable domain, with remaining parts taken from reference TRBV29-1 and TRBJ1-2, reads SAVISQKPSRDICQRGTSLTIQCQVDSQVTMMFWYRQQPGQSLTLIATANQGSEATYESGFVIDKFPISRPNLTFSTLTVSNMSPEDSSIYLCSSMDGNYGYTFGSGTRLTVV.

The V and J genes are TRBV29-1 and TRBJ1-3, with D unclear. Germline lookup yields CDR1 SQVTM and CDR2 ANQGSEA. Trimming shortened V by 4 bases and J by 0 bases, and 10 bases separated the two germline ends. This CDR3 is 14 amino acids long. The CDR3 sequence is CSVGLGNSGNTIYF. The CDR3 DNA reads TGCAGCGTTGGGTTAGGAAACTCTGGAAACACCATATATTTT.

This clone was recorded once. CDR3 protein: CASSLANGAQETQYF. The CDR3 DNA reads TGCGCCAGCAGCCTGGCTAACGGGGCCCAAGAGACCCAGTACTTC. The V and J genes are TRBV5-1 and TRBJ2-5; D is tentatively TRBD1 or TRBD2 (5 bases each). Trimming cost V 4 bases and J 1 base, with 14 bases left between them. Germline CDR1 reads SGHRS; CDR2 reads YFSETQ. This CDR3 has 15 amino acids.

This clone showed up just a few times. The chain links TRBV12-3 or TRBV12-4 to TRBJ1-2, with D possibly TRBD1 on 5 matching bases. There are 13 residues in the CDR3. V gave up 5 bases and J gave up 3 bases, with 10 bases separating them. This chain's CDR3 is CASSPRGDYGYTF. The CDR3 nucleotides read TGTGCCAGCAGTCCGAGGGGTGACTATGGCTACACCTTC.

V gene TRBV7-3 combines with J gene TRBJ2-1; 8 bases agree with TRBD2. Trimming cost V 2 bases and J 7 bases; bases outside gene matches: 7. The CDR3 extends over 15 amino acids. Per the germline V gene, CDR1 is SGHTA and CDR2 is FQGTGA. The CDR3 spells CASSLGSGVGNEQFF. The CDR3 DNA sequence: TGTGCCAGCAGCTTAGGTAGCGGGGTGGGTAATGAGCAGTTCTTC.

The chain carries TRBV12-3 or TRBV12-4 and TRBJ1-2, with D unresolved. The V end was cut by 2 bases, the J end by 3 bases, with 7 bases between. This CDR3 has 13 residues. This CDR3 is CASSLKGYYGYTF. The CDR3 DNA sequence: TGTGCCAGCAGTTTAAAAGGGTACTATGGCTACACCTTC.

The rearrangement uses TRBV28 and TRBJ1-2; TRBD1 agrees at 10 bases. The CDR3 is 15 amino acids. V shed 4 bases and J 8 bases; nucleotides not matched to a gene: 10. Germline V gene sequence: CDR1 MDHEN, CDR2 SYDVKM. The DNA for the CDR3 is TGTGCCAGCAGTTCCTGGGACAGGGGAGTAAGAGGCTACACCTTC. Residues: CASSSWDRGVRGYTF.

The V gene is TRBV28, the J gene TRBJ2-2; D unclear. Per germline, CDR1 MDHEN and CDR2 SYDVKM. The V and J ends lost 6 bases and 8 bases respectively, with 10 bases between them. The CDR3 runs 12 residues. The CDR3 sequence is CASSLGLGELFF. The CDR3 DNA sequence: TGTGCCAGCAGCCTCGGGCTAGGGGAGCTGTTTTTT.

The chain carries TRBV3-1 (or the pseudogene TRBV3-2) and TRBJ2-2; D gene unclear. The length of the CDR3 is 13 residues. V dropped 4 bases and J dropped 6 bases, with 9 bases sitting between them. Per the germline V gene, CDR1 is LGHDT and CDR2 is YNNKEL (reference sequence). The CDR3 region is CASSPYSSGELFF. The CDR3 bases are TGTGCCAGCAGCCCCTATTCCTCCGGGGAGCTGTTTTTT.

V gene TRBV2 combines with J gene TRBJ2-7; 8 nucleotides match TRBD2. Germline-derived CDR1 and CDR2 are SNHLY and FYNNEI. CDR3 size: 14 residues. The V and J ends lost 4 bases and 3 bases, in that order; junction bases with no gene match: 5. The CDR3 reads CASSAGTRGYEQYF. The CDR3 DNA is TGTGCCAGCAGTGCCGGGACTAGGGGCTACGAGCAGTACTTC.

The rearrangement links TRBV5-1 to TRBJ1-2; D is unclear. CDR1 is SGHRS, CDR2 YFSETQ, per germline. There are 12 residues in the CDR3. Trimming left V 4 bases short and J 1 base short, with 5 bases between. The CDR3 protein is CASSGDNYGYTF. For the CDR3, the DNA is TGCGCCAGCAGCGGGGATAACTATGGCTACACCTTC.

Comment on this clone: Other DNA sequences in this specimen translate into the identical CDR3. This CDR3 reads CATSDPGTGDTEAFF. CDR3 DNA sequence: TGTGCCACCAGTGATCCAGGGACAGGGGACACTGAAGCTTTCTTT. J is TRBJ1-1 and V is TRBV24-1; TRBD1 matches 10 bases. J was trimmed by 3 bases and V by 3 bases; bases with no gene match: 3. CDR3 length: 15 residues. Germline loops: CDR1 KGHDR, CDR2 SFDVKD.

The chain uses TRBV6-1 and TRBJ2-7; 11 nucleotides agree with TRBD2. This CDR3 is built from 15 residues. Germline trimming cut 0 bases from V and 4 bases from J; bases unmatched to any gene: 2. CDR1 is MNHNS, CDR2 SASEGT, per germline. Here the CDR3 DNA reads TGTGCCAGCAGTGAAGCCCCTAGCGGGGGGTACGAGCAGTACGTC. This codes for CASSEAPSGGYEQYV.

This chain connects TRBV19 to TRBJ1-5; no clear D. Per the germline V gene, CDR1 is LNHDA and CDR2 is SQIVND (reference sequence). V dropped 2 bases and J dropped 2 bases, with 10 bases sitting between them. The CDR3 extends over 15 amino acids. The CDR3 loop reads CASSISRNRNQPQHF. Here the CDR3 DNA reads TGTGCCAGTAGTATAAGCAGGAATCGCAATCAGCCCCAGCATTTT.

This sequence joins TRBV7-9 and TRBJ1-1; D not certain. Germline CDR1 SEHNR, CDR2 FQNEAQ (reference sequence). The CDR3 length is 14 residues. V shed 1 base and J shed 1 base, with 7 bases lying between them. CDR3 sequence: CASSLGMENTEAFF. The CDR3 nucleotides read TGTGCCAGCAGCTTAGGGATGGAGAACACTGAAGCTTTCTTT.

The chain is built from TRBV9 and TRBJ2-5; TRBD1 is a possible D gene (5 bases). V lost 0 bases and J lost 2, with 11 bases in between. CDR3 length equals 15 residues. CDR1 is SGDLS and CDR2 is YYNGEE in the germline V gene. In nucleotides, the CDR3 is TGTGCCAGCAGCGTAGCCTCGACAGCACAAGAGACCCAGTACTTC. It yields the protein CASSVASTAQETQYF.

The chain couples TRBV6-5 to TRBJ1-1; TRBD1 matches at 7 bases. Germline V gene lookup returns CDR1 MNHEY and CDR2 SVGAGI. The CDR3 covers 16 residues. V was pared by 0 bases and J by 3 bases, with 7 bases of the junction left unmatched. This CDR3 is CASSYSPGGADTEAFF. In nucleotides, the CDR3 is TGTGCCAGCAGTTACTCCCCAGGGGGGGCGGACACTGAAGCTTTCTTT.

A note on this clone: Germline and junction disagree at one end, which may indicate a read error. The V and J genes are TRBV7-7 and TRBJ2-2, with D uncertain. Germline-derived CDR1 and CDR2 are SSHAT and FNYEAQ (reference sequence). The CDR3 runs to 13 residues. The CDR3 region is CASSLVLNGELFF. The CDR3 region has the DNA TGTGCTAGCAGCTTAGTATTAAACGGGGAGCTGTTTTTT.

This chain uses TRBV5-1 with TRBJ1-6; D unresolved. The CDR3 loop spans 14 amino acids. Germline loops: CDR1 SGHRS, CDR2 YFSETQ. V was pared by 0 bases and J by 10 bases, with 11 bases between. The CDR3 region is CASSLEGLGSPLHF. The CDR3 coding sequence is TGCGCCAGCAGCTTGGAGGGCCTAGGGTCACCCCTCCACTTT. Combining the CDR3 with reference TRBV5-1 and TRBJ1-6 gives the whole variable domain KAGVTQTPRYLIKTRGQQVTLSCSPISGHRSVSWYQQTPGQGLQFLFEYFSETQRNKGNFPGRFSGRQFSNSRSEMNVSTLELGDSALYLCASSLEGLGSPLHFGNGTRLTVT.

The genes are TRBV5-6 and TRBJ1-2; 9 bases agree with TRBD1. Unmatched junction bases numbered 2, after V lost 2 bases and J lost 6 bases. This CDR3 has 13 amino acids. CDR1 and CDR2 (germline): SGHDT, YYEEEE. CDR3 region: CASSLRQGDGYTF. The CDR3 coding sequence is TGTGCCAGCAGCTTAAGACAGGGGGATGGCTACACCTTC.

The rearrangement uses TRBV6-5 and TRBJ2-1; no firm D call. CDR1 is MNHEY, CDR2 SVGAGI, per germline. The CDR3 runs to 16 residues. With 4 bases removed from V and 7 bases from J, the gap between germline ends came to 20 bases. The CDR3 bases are TGTGCCAGCAGTTGGTTTACGTCTCCTAATCCAAATGAGCAGTTCTTC. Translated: CASSWFTSPNPNEQFF.

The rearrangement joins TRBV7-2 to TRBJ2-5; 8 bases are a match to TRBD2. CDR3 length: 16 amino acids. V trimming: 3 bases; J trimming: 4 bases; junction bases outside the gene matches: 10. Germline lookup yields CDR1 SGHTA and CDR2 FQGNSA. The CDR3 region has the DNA TGTGCCAGCAGCTTCGTCAGCGGGGGCGGGGGAGAGACCCAGTACTTC. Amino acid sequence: CASSFVSGGGGETQYF.

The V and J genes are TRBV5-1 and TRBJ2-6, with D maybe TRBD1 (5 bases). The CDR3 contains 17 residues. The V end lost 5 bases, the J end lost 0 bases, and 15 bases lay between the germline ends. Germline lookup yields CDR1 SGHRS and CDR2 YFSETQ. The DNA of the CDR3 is TGCGCCAGCAGTCCCAGGGCATCTTTCTCTGGGGCCAACGTCCTGACTTTC. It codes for CASSPRASFSGANVLTF.

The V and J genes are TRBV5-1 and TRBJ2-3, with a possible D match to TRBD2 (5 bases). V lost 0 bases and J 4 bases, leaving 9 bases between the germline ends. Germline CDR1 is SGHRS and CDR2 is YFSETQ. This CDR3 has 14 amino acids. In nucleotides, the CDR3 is TGCGCCAGCAGCTTGGTCACGAGGGCAGATACGCAGTATTTT. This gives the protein CASSLVTRADTQYF. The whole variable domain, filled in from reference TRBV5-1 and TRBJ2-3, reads KAGVTQTPRYLIKTRGQQVTLSCSPISGHRSVSWYQQTPGQGLQFLFEYFSETQRNKGNFPGRFSGRQFSNSRSEMNVSTLELGDSALYLCASSLVTRADTQYFGPGTRLTVL.

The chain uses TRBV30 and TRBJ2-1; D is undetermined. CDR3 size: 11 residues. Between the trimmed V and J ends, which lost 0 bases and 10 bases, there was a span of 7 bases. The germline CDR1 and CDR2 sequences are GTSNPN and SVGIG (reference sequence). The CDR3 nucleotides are TGTGCCTGGAGTGTCGTGGGAGAGCAGTTCTTC. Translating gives CAWSVVGEQFF. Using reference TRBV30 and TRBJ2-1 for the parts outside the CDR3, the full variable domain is SQTIHQWPATLVQPVGSPLSLECTVEGTSNPNLYWYRQAAGRGLQLLFYSVGIGQISSEVPQNLSASRPQDRQFILSSKKLLLSDSGFYLCAWSVVGEQFFGPGTRLTVL.

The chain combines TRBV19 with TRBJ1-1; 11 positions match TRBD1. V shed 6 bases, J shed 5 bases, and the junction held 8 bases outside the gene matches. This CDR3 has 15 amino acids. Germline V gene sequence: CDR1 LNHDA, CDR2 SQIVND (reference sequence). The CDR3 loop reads CASRWTGGTGTEAFF. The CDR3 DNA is TGTGCCAGTAGGTGGACAGGGGGCACGGGGACTGAAGCTTTCTTT. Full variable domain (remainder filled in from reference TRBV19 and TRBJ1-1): DGGITQSPKYLFRKEGQNVTLSCEQNLNHDAMYWYRQDPGQGLRLIYYSQIVNDFQKGDIAEGYSVSREKKESFPLTVTSAQKNPTAFYLCASRWTGGTGTEAFFGQGTRLTVV.